This T cell receptor (beta chain) was captured by sequencing in a study of blood T cell repertoires in COVID-19 (dated by TCRdb to 2019 to 2021). For context, the study as a whole: Collaborator samples came from the United States, Italy and Spain and covered acute and convalescent phases of COVID-19. The material from the prospective study consisted of cDNA or gDNA derived from T cells, B-cell-depleted T cells, or PBMCs. Samples came from the ongoing ImmuneRACE study (first 160 participants) plus 1,254 subjects from 6 global collaborators. The dataset comprised deeply sampled blood TCRbeta repertoires from subjects exposed to, actively infected with, or recovered from COVID-19. Sample metadata almost always included a de-identified subject ID, COVID-19 status, age in years and sex. Where available, HLA class I and class II types were taken from metadata supplied by the sample provider and were not determined by assay-based typing. The repertoires were made available in a free public database intended to serve as a resource for research on the immune response to SARS-CoV-2.

The germline V gene supplies CDR1 SGHAT and CDR2 FQNNGV. The germline V end is reduced by 4 bases and the J end by 1 base; junction bases left unmatched: 4. Inclusive of the bounding cysteine and phenylalanine, the CDR3 is 15 residues long. Only the CDR3 DNA is retained, 45 bases long and in frame from the first base. Points the paper makes about the study in general: Clinical and demographic metadata were provided uncurated, with the amount varying by source and participant.

In Seattle, one collaborating source enrolled patients while the infection was active and tracked those patients longitudinally over the course of disease. The collaborating institutions used their own protocols to collect whole blood in K2EDTA tubes. For TCRbeta analysis, collaborator samples were shipped as frozen whole blood, as isolated PBMCs, or as DNA extracted from either sample type. TCRbeta CDR3 regions were amplified from genomic DNA using the immunoSEQ Assay, a bias-controlled multiplex PCR. Processing in the source paper ran as follows. The number of nucleated cells in each sample was estimated by amplification of reference gene primers within the assay. To quantify the absolute abundance of each unique TCRbeta CDR3 rearrangement, sequence reads were collapsed and filtered. For each sample, productive Simpson clonality was calculated as the square root of Simpson's diversity index over productive rearrangements. The clones in this table, taken by TCRdb from immuneACCESS, are in-frame only. Not every clone is retained; where verified, under half of the shortfall comes from an unresolved V gene, and the cause of the rest is unknown. The V and J calls and clone size are taken from that table; D and trimming were inferred from the DNA. The sample table lists 170,000 or so clones, approximately 86% of them with a count of one. Clones ranked in the top ten supply approximately 0.62% of the sample.

Comments on this clone: Its recognized antigen is unknown. No clone much larger than this one lies a single base away; base qualities are absent.

This receptor was taken from a man in his 60s with COVID-19, enrolled during active disease. The chain links TRBV11-2 with TRBJ1-1, and TRBD1 matches 9 of the central bases. Sequenced input: peripheral blood. The CDR3 reads CASSWRGQGNTEAFF. Here is the DNA: TGTGCCAGCAGCTGGCGGGGACAGGGGAACACTGAAGCTTTCTTT.